A selection of T cell receptor beta chains follows, all from one sample in a study of T cells in Graves' hyperthyroidism and ophthalmopathy. TCRdb itself ran the multiplex PCR reads through MiXCR, one entry per CDR3 protein. The sample contains under 800,000 distinct CDR3 sequences, 12% to 15% of which appear only once. The sequenced material came from blood. The receptors here all came from a woman between 18 and 30 years old with Graves' hyperthyroidism. Both conserved end residues are part of each CDR3. D genes are given only for firm matches. The size entry is marked missing in some rows and otherwise reads once, few, many or a size class.

v_gene	d_gene	abundance	j_gene	CDR3nt	CDR3aa
TRBV7-9	TRBD1	few	TRBJ2-1	TGTGCCAGCAGCTTAGTGAGGGGGCTCTACAATGAGCAGTTCTTC	CASSLVRGLYNEQFF
TRBV2	.	.	TRBJ2-3	TGTGCCAGCAGACTCAGGGTGAGGAGAGGGGATACGCAGTATTTT	CASRLRVRRGDTQYF
TRBV18	TRBD1	many	TRBJ1-6	TGTGCCAGCTCACCGACAGGGAGCTCCTATAATTCACCCCTCCACTTT	CASSPTGSSYNSPLHF
TRBV6-1	.	many	TRBJ2-1	TGTGCCAGCAGTGGACAGGCGGGCTCCTACAATGAGCAGTTCTTC	CASSGQAGSYNEQFF
TRBV11-2	TRBD1	.	TRBJ2-1	TGTGCCAGCAGTCTGGGGCAGGGGGCCCATGAGCAGTTCTTC	CASSLGQGAHEQFF
TRBV28	.	many	TRBJ2-7	TGTGCCAGCAGTTACGAAACAGGCTACGAGCAGTACTTC	CASSYETGYEQYF
TRBV4-1	.	.	TRBJ2-7	TGCGCCAGCAGCCCACGGAGTGCGTCCTACGAGCAGTACTTC	CASSPRSASYEQYF
TRBV4-1	.	many	TRBJ2-3	TGCGCCAGCAGCCAAGATGGTGACGGAGATACGCAGTATTTT	CASSQDGDGDTQYF
TRBV20-1	.	many	TRBJ2-7	TGCAGTGCCCGCCCTCCGGGACGGGGCTACGAGCAGTACTTC	CSARPPGRGYEQYF
TRBV5-1	.	many	TRBJ2-5	TGCGCCAGCAGCTTGGTTCGTCGTCGGAGCGGGCTTCACCAAGAGACCCAGTACTTC	CASSLVRRRSGLHQETQYF
TRBV18	.	few	TRBJ1-1	TGTGCCAGCTCACCACCAGTCGGCGAAGCTTTCTTT	CASSPPVGEAFF
TRBV20-1	TRBD2	many	TRBJ2-7	TGCAGTGCTAGGGGACTAGCTGCTACCTACGAGCAGTACTTC	CSARGLAATYEQYF
TRBV10-3	TRBD2	many	TRBJ2-7	TGTGCCATCAGTTTAGCGGGAGGTGGGTACGAGCAGTACTTC	CAISLAGGGYEQYF
TRBV5-6	TRBD1	few	TRBJ2-7	TGTGCCAGCAGCGAGGGGACAGGGGGTACAAGCGGTCAGGGTCGCGAGCAGTACTTC	CASSEGTGGTSGQGREQYF
TRBV6-1	.	.	TRBJ1-4	TGTGCCAGCAGGGAGTCTAATGAAAAACTGTTTTTT	CASRESNEKLFF
TRBV5-6	.	.	TRBJ1-5	TGTGCCAGCAGCTTGGGGGGAGAGGGGTTCGATCAGCCCCAGCATTTT	CASSLGGEGFDQPQHF
TRBV29-1	.	.	TRBJ2-7	TGCAGCGTTGCCAGCTCCGGGGGTGAGCAGTACTTC	CSVASSGGEQYF
TRBV7-2	TRBD1	.	TRBJ1-5	TGTGCCAGCACCGCAGGGGGAGGTCAGCCCCAGCATTTT	CASTAGGGQPQHF
TRBV12-3/TRBV12-4	.	many	TRBJ1-5	TGTGCCAGCAGTCCCGGGGAACTCTATCAGCCCCAGCATTTT	CASSPGELYQPQHF
TRBV4-1	.	few	TRBJ2-1	TGCGCCAGCAGCCAAGGGAATGTCTACAATGAGCAGTTCTTC	CASSQGNVYNEQFF
TRBV4-3	TRBD1	few	TRBJ1-4	TGCGCCAGCAGCCGAAGGGGACAGGGGGATGAAAAACTGTTTTTT	CASSRRGQGDEKLFF
TRBV19	TRBD1	few	TRBJ2-4	TGTGCCAGTAGTATAGGTGCAGGGGGACCTGCCAAAAACATTCAGTACTTC	CASSIGAGGPAKNIQYF
TRBV4-1	.	few	TRBJ2-7	TGCGCCAGCAGCGACTGGACCTACGAGCAGTACTTC	CASSDWTYEQYF
TRBV5-6	TRBD1	.	TRBJ2-6	TGTGCCAGCAGCTTGGGGACAGGGGTCAACGTCCTGACTTTC	CASSLGTGVNVLTF